This T cell receptor (beta chain) is from a study of cytomegalovirus exposure and HLA in healthy donors (dated by TCRdb to the late 2010s). Context from the whole study: In an earlier analysis of approximately 640 of the donors, under 300 Gb of sequence data and about 110 million unique TCR beta sequences from roughly 200 million T cells were reported. About 300 gigabases of sequencing data and tens of millions of unique TCR sequences were included in an early release covering roughly 600 HLA-typed donors. Of the approximately 400 genotyped donors, about 84% fell in the genetic ancestry cluster associated with self-reported Caucasian donors. The study aimed to test whether cataloging public T cell receptors could reveal signatures of past pathogen exposure. The study profiled the T cell repertoires of about 640 subjects by immunosequencing and related them to cytomegalovirus serostatus. Besides the first cohort of 666 subjects, a separate validation cohort made up of over 95 different subjects was used. To predict cytomegalovirus infection status, the study brought together high-throughput TCR immunosequencing, statistical association of individual TCRs with disease status, and machine learning. In a later analysis, previously published TCR beta repertoires from hundreds of donors were re-analyzed and high-resolution HLA genotyping was added so that TCR occurrence patterns could be studied. Rather than using new phenotypic data, the later analysis identified candidate immune exposures from TCR beta sequences and from how often those sequences occurred across donors. In an earlier analysis of roughly 600 of the donors, high-throughput TCR beta sequencing was used to judge whether each TCR beta V gene segment behaved as functional or pseudogenic. Donor age, sex, ethnicity and CMV serostatus were collected together with the repertoire data. A later genetic analysis took genome-wide SNP genotypes for 398 of the 666 donors and used that subset as a discovery cohort. All discovery cohort repertoires had been generated using a single sequencing platform. Class I and class II HLA loci were covered by the typing at four-digit resolution. The number of donors typed differed by locus, with roughly 620-640 for A, B, C, DRB1 and DQB1, roughly 520 for DQA1, about 610 for DPA1, and some 450 for DPB1. A few DR-DQ haplotypes were treated as single units for association and clustering because of strong linkage in the cohort. Among under 450 genotyped donors of the cohort, an average of roughly 240,000 unique TCR beta nucleotide sequences were sequenced per donor, around a sixth of them non-productive.

About this clone: It has no known antigen specificity. No qualities accompany the bases; no much larger clone lies one base away.

The library was prepared using the immunoSEQ multiplex PCR assay. For the multiplex PCR, a mixture combining 60 forward primers for TCR Vbeta segments and 13 reverse primers for TCR Jbeta segments was used. The CDR3 region of rearranged TCR beta genes was amplified from genomic DNA by a multiplex PCR assay. The Illumina HiSeq System was used to sequence the amplified TCR beta libraries as 87-base-pair reads. As for how the authors treated the data: In a later analysis, tens of millions of unique TCR beta chains were counted across the approximately 640 repertoires, and roughly 11 million of these chains were shared by at least two donors. To remove PCR and sequencing errors, raw reads were error-corrected and collapsed into unique sequences using a nearest-neighbor algorithm that merged closely related sequences. To assign V, D and J gene segments, CDR3 sequences were aligned to IMGT reference sequences. For a sequence to be retained, a match of at least six nucleotides was required to both a V gene segment and a J gene segment. Rearrangements were called productive when the CDR3 lacked stop codons and stayed in frame with V and J; all others were non-productive. Following IMGT convention, CDR3 was defined as the stretch from the second conserved V-encoded cysteine to the conserved J-encoded phenylalanine. The earlier analysis of about 560 of the donors excluded any sequence lacking an unambiguous match to a single V gene segment. In an earlier analysis of some 590 of the donors, a V segment was called functional when productive rearrangements were above 56.7%, and segregating when the standard deviation between donors exceeded 5%. A statistical classification framework was built to diagnose cytomegalovirus status from the catalog of TCR beta chain sequences. V and J gene assignment, in a later analysis, came from comparing TCR nucleotide sequences with IMGT/GENE-DB human TR gene sequences. Using the TCRdist pipeline, a later analysis assigned CDR3 sequences along with most-parsimonious VDJ recombination scenarios. A later analysis defined each TCR beta chain by its CDR3 amino acid sequence plus V-gene family, and excluded reads lacking a unique V-gene family. As a way to deal with suspected cross-contamination and a sequencing artifact, a later analysis dropped 592 nucleotide sequences that were highly shared and had low generation probability. In a later analysis, a clonal expansion index for each public chain was calculated from normalized within-repertoire ranks of inferred template counts. Generation probabilities in a later analysis came from a VDJ recombination model fitted to out-of-frame rearrangements, and those results were checked against IGoR. Hypergeometric tests were used in a later analysis to score TCR-TCR, TCR-HLA and TCR-CMV co-occurrence, with a repertoire-size bias correction applied to the TCR pairs. To estimate false discovery rates, a later analysis permuted the HLA or CMV assignments 20 times. In a later analysis, co-occurring TCRs were grouped with DBSCAN, and TCRdist sequence similarity was added when clustering was performed within HLA-allele-positive subsets. For co-occurrence clustering, repertoires with fewer than 30,000 or more than 120,000 public chains were excluded, along with roughly 5 repertoires with anomalous nucleotide sharing. TCRdb obtained this table from immuneACCESS and retained in-frame rearrangements with V and J assigned. These tables miss some clones; where compared with another copy, unresolved V genes account for less than half of the shortfall, and the remainder is unexplained. V and J calls and clone size are as listed in that table; D and trimming were resolved from the DNA. Recorded for this sample are about 110,000 clones; 75% to 85% of them occurred a single time. Approximately 1.5% of the sample comes from the top ten.

V is trimmed back by 4 bases and J by 8 bases, and the junction contains 18 bases that no gene match accounts for. The CDR3 sequence holds 17 residues, the cysteine and phenylalanine included. The kept DNA is CDR3 alone, 51 bases in frame from the first base. The germline V gene supplies CDR1 SGHVS and CDR2 FNYEAQ. General findings and caveats noted by the study authors: Because counts were too low, roughly 17 rarely observed V segments, including chromosome 9 orphons, were left out of the earlier analysis of 587 of the donors. Strong co-occurrence of HLA alleles, especially DR and DQ, made assigning TCR associations to individual alleles difficult. In vitro tests confirmed that a few of the cytomegalovirus-associated TCR beta chains recognize cytomegalovirus antigens. In a later analysis, the rate of TCR association differed among HLA loci, with DRB1 alleles having the most associated TCRs and HLA-C alleles having the fewest. In the study, approximately 150 TCR beta chains were listed as associated with cytomegalovirus. This cohort had only TCR beta chains sequenced, and the lack of alpha or paired-chain data limited which features could be detected. The presence/absence analyses assumed that sequencing depth was roughly uniform across donors, and that assumption may not be true. Correlated functional status among segregating V segments might be attributable to linkage disequilibrium, but an unknown experimental factor could not be ruled out. A further reported finding was that TCR beta sequences accurately predicted the HLA-A and HLA-B alleles for most subjects in the first cohort. A cluster of highly shared sequence variants was judged likely to represent a technical artifact of the sequencing pipeline. According to a later analysis, most CMV-associated TCR beta chains appeared to be HLA-restricted, and the HLA associations seemed to be driven largely by CMV exposure. In a later analysis, several top co-occurrence clusters were reported to appear linked to parvovirus B19, influenza, CMV and Epstein-Barr virus. In a later analysis, HLA-associated TCR beta chains were found to be more clonally expanded and to have lower generation probabilities than equally common non-associated chains. According to the authors, the approach could potentially be generalized to other disease states and immunological phenotypes. Some IMGT-functional V segments, including TRBV6-2 and TRBV6-3, could not be told apart with the 87-base-pair reads, so those segments were excluded. Compared with the roughly 710-donor mean, donors in an Asian-associated ancestry cluster had fewer N-insertions in productive TCRs, according to a later genetic analysis. Because HLA typing was unavailable for some donors at each locus, only the typed subset was used in association tests. Immune exposure information for the cohort was limited to CMV serostatus. In a later genetic analysis, a missense DCLRE1C variant was associated with V-gene and J-gene trimming of TCR beta chains, and the association was replicated in an independent cohort. Cytomegalovirus status was reported to be diagnosed by the classifier with high specificity and sensitivity in both the original and validation cohorts. At a false discovery rate of 0.05, a later analysis linked about 17,000 TCR beta sequences to specific HLA alleles. In an earlier analysis of over 550 of the donors, most TCR beta V segments were observed in productive rearrangements about 87% or about 30% of the time, broadly matching IMGT annotations. While some public TCRs were present in many individuals, most TCR sequences turned up only very rarely across donors.

The cohort comprised fewer than 750 healthy bone marrow donors. Cohort members were all nominally healthy when sampled, although unrecorded immune exposures were likely present. The donor tested CMV seronegative, placing the donor among the 350 to 400 seronegative members of the cohort. Every donor gave a peripheral blood sample, and the peripheral blood mononuclear cells from that sample were used for TCR beta sequencing. The Qiagen DNeasy Blood Extraction Kit was used to extract genomic DNA from the blood cell samples. This chain joins TRBV7-6 to TRBJ1-2, with TRBD1 matching 8 junction bases. This receptor was obtained from a man over 45 in good health and CMV-seronegative. The specimen was PBMCs. The CDR3 region reads CASSSPGQESMGGGYTF. The sequenced DNA is TGTGCCAGCAGCTCCCCGGGACAGGAATCGATGGGTGGGGGCTACACCTTC.